The 5 T cell receptor beta chains reported below all come from one sample, sequenced in a study of blood T cells in healthy people across ages. The second PCR ran about 6 to 11 cycles with a sample-barcoded 5' primer and J-beta primers. A single record per CDR3 protein comes from TCRdb applying MiXCR to the 5' RACE reads. The sample includes 550,000 to 600,000 distinct CDR3 sequences, about 26% of them seen just once. Sequencing was performed on blood. These receptors all come from a woman between 70 and 85 years old in good health.

The V call is TRBV7-2, the J call TRBJ2-1, with no clear D. This CDR3 is built from 13 residues. V was cut by 5 bases and J by 7 bases, with 12 bases left in between. Germline CDR1 and CDR2: SGHTA and FQGNSA. CDR3 coding DNA: TGTGCCAGCAGCAACCCCGCGCAAAATGAGCAGTTCTTC. Amino acids: CASSNPAQNEQFF.

The V and J genes are TRBV25-1 and TRBJ1-2; D is unresolved. Germline assignment: CDR1 MGHDK and CDR2 SYGVNS. Trimming removed 0 bases from V and 6 bases from J, with 11 bases in between. The CDR3 is 14 amino acids. The CDR3 nucleotides read TGTGCCAGCAGTGAATATGGGTCAATAGATGGCTACACCTTC. This translates into CASSEYGSIDGYTF.

This clonotype has only a few counts. This chain connects TRBV20-1 to TRBJ1-6; 9 bases line up with TRBD1. The CDR3 is made up of 13 amino acids. CDR1 is DFQATT and CDR2 is SNEGSKA in the germline V gene (reference sequence). Losses at the gene ends were 6 bases for V and 10 bases for J; bases not matched to a gene: 7. The CDR3 reads CSAPGQGKSPLHF. Here the CDR3 DNA reads TGCAGTGCCCCGGGACAGGGAAAATCACCCCTCCACTTT.

This clonotype was counted only a few times. A read error may produce the germline difference seen at one junction end. V gene TRBV6-5 combines with J gene TRBJ2-5; possibly TRBD2 for D (7 bases). CDR1 and CDR2 from the germline V gene are MNHEY and SVGAGI. The CDR3 is made up of 14 amino acids. The CDR3 coding sequence is TGTGTCAGCAGGAGGGGGGGGAGGTGGGAGACCCAGTACTTC. Its protein is CVSRRGGRWETQYF.

This clonotype was detected a few times. The chain uses TRBV7-6 and TRBJ1-1; weak D call: TRBD1 (6 bases). The V and J ends lost 2 bases and 7 bases respectively, with 11 bases between them. This CDR3 has 13 amino acids. Germline assignment: CDR1 SGHVS and CDR2 FNYEAQ. The CDR3 DNA sequence: TGTGCCAGCAGCTTAACTGAACAGGGTGAAGCTTTCTTT. It is translated as CASSLTEQGEAFF.